These 22 T cell receptor beta chains came from one sample sequenced in a study of T cells in Graves' hyperthyroidism and ophthalmopathy. There were TCR beta CDR3 regions amplified from RNA transcripts. HTBI primers drove first-round RT-PCR of the TCR CDR3. MiXCR was run by TCRdb on the multiplex PCR reads, yielding one entry per CDR3 protein. The data hold about 620,000 distinct CDR3 sequences, with roughly 15% observed a single time. Material: blood. These receptors originate from a woman aged 25 to 45 with Graves' hyperthyroidism.

This rearrangement joins TRBV9 to TRBJ2-1, with TRBD2 matching over 7 bases. The CDR3 loop spans 14 amino acids. CDR1 and CDR2 from the germline V gene are SGDLS and YYNGEE. The V and J ends lost 7 bases and 11 bases, in that order; junction bases with no gene match: 15. CDR3 DNA: TGTGCCAGCGATTTGGGTAGCGGGTTGTCGCAGCAGTTCTTC. Its protein is CASDLGSGLSQQFF. The variable domain in full, completed from reference TRBV9 and TRBJ2-1, reads DSGVTQTPKHLITATGQRVTLRCSPRSGDLSVYWYQQSLDQGLQFLIQYYNGEERAKGNILERFSAQQFPDLHSELNLSSLELGDSALYFCASDLGSGLSQQFFGPGTRLTVL.

This clonotype has more than one count but fewer than ten. The chain has TRBV29-1 and TRBJ2-2; D not resolved. The CDR3 runs 12 residues. Germline V gene data show CDR1 as SQVTM and CDR2 as ANQGSEA. Between the trimmed V and J ends, which lost 3 bases and 5 bases, there was a span of 7 bases. CDR3 region: CSVEDGTGELFF. The CDR3, as DNA: TGCAGCGTTGAGGACGGTACCGGGGAGCTGTTTTTT.

This clonotype was found a few times. V and J are TRBV12-3 or TRBV12-4 and TRBJ2-1, with D possibly TRBD2 on 5 matching bases. The CDR3 is made up of 14 amino acids. CDR3 sequence reads: CASLWSGSYNEQFF. The CDR3 DNA reads as TGTGCTTCATTGTGGTCGGGAAGCTACAATGAGCAGTTCTTC.

V and J are TRBV15 and TRBJ2-1, with 9 bases matching TRBD2. The CDR3 is 14 residues long. Germline V CDR1 and CDR2: LNHNV, YYDKDF (reference sequence). Trimming removed 5 bases from V and 5 bases from J; junction bases left unmatched: 4. The DNA of the CDR3 is TGTGCCACCAGCGGGGGACTAGCTCACAATGAGCAGTTCTTC. It is translated as CATSGGLAHNEQFF.

At least ten counts were recorded for this clonotype. The chain couples TRBV6-1 to TRBJ2-7; TRBD1 agrees at 7 bases. This CDR3 contains 15 residues. The ends lost 2 bases at V and 2 bases at J; junction bases unmatched: 6. CDR1 and CDR2 (germline): MNHNS, SASEGT. The CDR3 is CASSELRDSPYEQYF. For the CDR3, the DNA is TGTGCCAGCAGTGAACTTCGGGACAGCCCCTACGAGCAGTACTTC.

This clonotype was seen repeatedly, ten times or more. The CDR3 coding sequence is TGTGCCAGCAGTTTATTATCGATTTCCTACGAGCAGTACTTC. Translation gives CASSLLSISYEQYF. The V call is TRBV28, the J call TRBJ2-7, with unresolved D. Between the trimmed V and J ends, which lost 1 base and 1 base, there was a span of 8 bases. The CDR3 has 14 amino acids. Per germline, CDR1 MDHEN and CDR2 SYDVKM.

This clonotype showed up just a few times. In nucleotides, the CDR3 is TGTGCCAGCAGTCCAATCCCCCAGGGAGCAGAAGAGACCCAGTACTTC. Protein product: CASSPIPQGAEETQYF. This rearrangement joins TRBV28 to TRBJ2-5, with D perhaps being TRBD1 or TRBD2 (5 bases each). Per the germline V gene, CDR1 is MDHEN and CDR2 is SYDVKM. Trimming shortened V by 5 bases and J by 3 bases, and 19 bases separated the two germline ends. CDR3 length: 16 residues.

This clonotype was seen many times. The chain recombines TRBV20-1 with TRBJ1-2, with D perhaps matching TRBD1 (5 bases). CDR1 and CDR2 (germline): DFQATT, SNEGSKA (reference sequence). Trimming pared 4 bases from V and 4 bases from J, leaving 13 bases between. CDR3 size: 13 residues. Written as DNA, the CDR3 is TGCAGTGCTACCGCCGGGACGGCCTATGGCTACACCTTC. This gives the protein CSATAGTAYGYTF.

Only a few counts were recorded for this clonotype. The chain links TRBV20-1 to TRBJ1-2; tentative D call: TRBD1 (6 bases). The CDR3 covers 16 residues. Germline-derived CDR1 and CDR2 are DFQATT and SNEGSKA (reference sequence). V was clipped by 3 bases and J by 1 base, with 18 bases between them. CDR3 protein: CSARATGPLINYGYTF. Written as DNA, the CDR3 is TGCAGTGCTAGGGCTACAGGGCCTTTGATTAACTATGGCTACACCTTC.

In its sample, this clonotype was seen a few times. This sequence joins TRBV7-2 and TRBJ2-1; 8 positions match TRBD2. Germline-derived CDR1 and CDR2 are SGHTA and FQGNSA. The CDR3 is 16 amino acids. V dropped 5 bases and J dropped 9; count of bases not matched to a gene: 15. The CDR3 coding sequence is TGTGCCAGCAGCGAGCCCCCAGCGGGAGATTTCGGTGAGCAGTTCTTC. Its protein is CASSEPPAGDFGEQFF.

The CDR3 is CAIHGSFTDTQYF. CDR3 in DNA: TGTGCCATCCACGGGAGTTTTACAGATACGCAGTATTTT. The chain has TRBV10-3 and TRBJ2-3; TRBD2 is a possible D gene (6 bases). CDR1 is ENHRY, CDR2 SYGVKD, per germline. The CDR3 runs 13 residues. Trimming cost V 8 bases and J 3 bases, with 12 bases left between them.

This clonotype was seen more than once but under ten times. The chain employs TRBV5-1 and TRBJ2-1, with 10 bases identical to TRBD2. Germline-derived CDR1 and CDR2 are SGHRS and YFSETQ. This CDR3 has 19 residues. Trimming removed 4 bases from V and 0 bases from J; junction bases left unmatched: 13. DNA for the CDR3: TGCGCCAGCAGCCCCCGTGGAGCGGGAGGGCTAGGCTCCTACAATGAGCAGTTCTTC. This sequence encodes CASSPRGAGGLGSYNEQFF.

This clonotype was counted ten times or more. This chain uses TRBV29-1 with TRBJ2-3; TRBD1 is a possible D gene (5 bases). CDR3 length: 11 residues. CDR1 and CDR2 from the germline V gene are SQVTM and ANQGSEA. Trimming shortened V by 7 bases and J by 1 base, and 6 bases separated the two germline ends. CDR3 protein: CSATGTDTQYF. The CDR3 DNA reads as TGCAGCGCGACAGGCACAGATACGCAGTATTTT.

In this sample, this clonotype turned up many times. The chain has TRBV28 and TRBJ1-2; 7 bases agree with TRBD1. Germline values: CDR1 MDHEN, CDR2 SYDVKM. Trimming at V came to 11 bases and at J to 1 base, leaving 4 bases not matched to a gene. There are 12 residues in the CDR3. CDR3 DNA: TGTGCCGGAGGGGACAGTAACTATGGCTACACCTTC. Its translation is CAGGDSNYGYTF.

The J gene is TRBJ2-2, the V gene TRBV28; D remains unclear. Germline assignment: CDR1 MDHEN and CDR2 SYDVKM. The CDR3 sequence is 14 residues long. V lost 6 bases and J lost 9, with 17 bases in between. CDR3 region: CASRIRPGFRELFF. The CDR3 coding sequence is TGTGCCAGCAGGATTCGGCCAGGTTTCAGGGAGCTGTTTTTT. The full variable domain, completed using reference TRBV28 and TRBJ2-2, is DVKVTQSSRYLVKRTGEKVFLECVQDMDHENMFWYRQDPGLGLRLIYFSYDVKMKEKGDIPEGYSVSREKKERFSLILESASTNQTSMYLCASRIRPGFRELFFGEGSRLTVL.

The genes are TRBV6-9 and TRBJ2-4; 8 nucleotides agree with TRBD2. The CDR3 has 14 residues. Germline loops: CDR1 MNHGY, CDR2 SVAAGI. With 0 bases clipped from V and 5 bases from J, the junction kept 0 bases outside the gene matches. CDR3 sequence reads: CASSYSSGENIQYF. In nucleotides, the CDR3 is TGTGCCAGCAGTTATTCTAGCGGGGAAAACATTCAGTACTTC.

This clonotype came up a few times. The J gene is TRBJ2-5, the V gene TRBV20-1, with TRBD2 identical over 11 bases. CDR3 length: 16 amino acids. The germline gives CDR1 DFQATT, CDR2 SNEGSKA (reference sequence). V dropped 0 bases and J dropped 3; count of bases not matched to a gene: 6. The CDR3 here is CSARDPETSGKETQYF. The CDR3, as DNA: TGCAGTGCTAGAGATCCTGAGACTAGCGGGAAAGAGACCCAGTACTTC.

In its sample, this clonotype was seen many times. The chain links TRBV5-1 to TRBJ2-2; D perhaps matches TRBD2 (6 bases). The V end lost 0 bases, the J end lost 7 bases, and 13 bases lay between the germline ends. Germline-derived CDR1 and CDR2 are SGHRS and YFSETQ. The CDR3 has 15 amino acids. CDR3 sequence (DNA): TGCGCCAGCAGCTTGGTCCCGGGAGACGACGGGGAGCTGTTTTTT. Translating gives CASSLVPGDDGELFF.

This clonotype was observed at least ten times. This chain uses TRBV11-2 with TRBJ2-1; tentative D call: TRBD2 (5 bases). Germline V CDR1 and CDR2: SGHAT, FQNNGV. Trimming stripped 3 bases from V and 4 bases from J, with 7 bases between. The CDR3 spans 13 residues. The CDR3 DNA reads TGTGCCAGCAGCTTCGAGCGGTACAATGAGCAGTTCTTC. Translated: CASSFERYNEQFF.

This clonotype was counted at least ten times. The V gene is TRBV7-2, the J gene TRBJ2-5, with 12 bases aligning to TRBD2. This CDR3 comprises 14 residues. Trimming at V came to 4 bases and at J to 5 bases, leaving 2 bases not matched to a gene. The germline gives CDR1 SGHTA, CDR2 FQGNSA. The CDR3, as DNA: TGTGCCAGCAGCTCTAGCGGGAGGGGGGAGACCCAGTACTTC. It yields the protein CASSSSGRGETQYF.

In this sample, this clonotype turned up many times. The rearrangement uses TRBV7-2 and TRBJ2-2, with D possibly TRBD1 on 5 matching bases. The V end lost 1 base, the J end lost 3 bases, and 9 bases lay between the germline ends. Per the germline V gene, CDR1 is SGHTA and CDR2 is FQGNSA. The CDR3 is made up of 15 amino acids. CDR3 amino acids: CASSLDRGYTGELFF. As DNA, the CDR3 is TGTGCCAGCAGCTTAGATAGGGGTTACACCGGGGAGCTGTTTTTT.

This clonotype was counted a few times. A read error may be the cause here, since a much bigger clone is one base away. Lacking the conserved final phenylalanine or tryptophan, this CDR3 likely reflects a read error. This chain uses TRBV2 with TRBJ2-7; D uncertain. Germline CDR1 reads SNHLY; CDR2 reads FYNNEI. This CDR3 has 12 amino acids. Trimming left V 8 bases short and J 3 bases short, with 11 bases between. The CDR3 coding sequence is TGTGCCAGCCGAGTAGGGAACTACGAGCAGTACCTC. Protein: CASRVGNYEQYL.